This T cell receptor (beta chain) was profiled in a study of neoadjuvant nivolumab and ipilimumab in lung cancer. Only in-frame clones appear in the TCRdb table, and some are missing; sequencing was by immunoSEQ multiplex PCR. This sample has more than 40,000 clones, with 85% to 90% found just once. As regards this clone: What it binds is unknown.

CDR1 and CDR2 from the germline V gene are KGHSH and LQKENI. The CDR3 loop spans 13 amino acids. The V and J ends lost 2 bases and 2 bases respectively, with 6 bases between them. Study conclusions and caveats: Pathologic regression was not significantly tied to TCR clonality. Compared with tumor-adjacent uninvolved lung, resected tumors showed greater richness and clonality. From pretherapy to surgery, tumor richness and clonality rose with dual therapy.

The clonotype was recovered from an adult with non-small cell lung cancer. Some clones in this sample may be carry-over from other donors' samples. This specimen was blood, taken before neoadjuvant nivolumab, alone or with ipilimumab. The chain carries TRBV18 and TRBJ2-5; D remains unclear. Written as DNA, the CDR3 is TGTGCCAGCTCACCAAGGGTACAAGAGACCCAGTACTTC. Encoded protein: CASSPRVQETQYF.